The 3 T cell receptor beta chains given below trace back to one sample, sequenced in a study of OX40 agonist ivuxolimab in advanced cancers. Some clones are missing from TCRdb's copy, which holds only in-frame ones; the method was immunoSEQ multiplex PCR. The table records roughly 65,000 clones, about nine tenths of them present only once. This specimen consisted of CD4+ or CD8+ T cells sorted from blood, obtained in a trial of the OX40 agonist ivuxolimab. The source of these receptors is an adult with an advanced solid tumor such as melanoma, head and neck, liver or kidney cancer.

This clone was detected only once. The rearrangement joins TRBV5-1 to TRBJ2-2, with D tentatively TRBD1 (5 bases). Germline lookup yields CDR1 SGHRS and CDR2 YFSETQ. The CDR3 contains 15 residues. Between the trimmed V and J ends, which lost 4 bases and 0 bases, there was a span of 10 bases. Here the CDR3 DNA reads TGCGCCAGCAGCCCCCCGACAGCGAACACCGGGGAGCTGTTTTTT. Protein: CASSPPTANTGELFF.

The chain has TRBV5-1 and TRBJ2-1; 7 positions match TRBD2. The V and J ends lost 0 bases and 4 bases, in that order; junction bases with no gene match: 10. The CDR3 has 17 amino acids. Germline V gives CDR1 SGHRS, CDR2 YFSETQ. The CDR3 coding sequence is TGCGCCAGCAGCTTGGAGACGGTCCAGCGGGGATACAATGAGCAGTTCTTC. Encoded protein: CASSLETVQRGYNEQFF.

This clone was detected only once. This rearrangement joins TRBV5-1 to TRBJ2-5; TRBD2 agrees at 9 bases. This CDR3 comprises 16 residues. V dropped 2 bases and J dropped 2; count of bases not matched to a gene: 7. Germline lookup yields CDR1 SGHRS and CDR2 YFSETQ. The CDR3: CASSFLRLADQETQYF. CDR3 coding DNA: TGCGCCAGCAGCTTTCTACGACTAGCGGATCAAGAGACCCAGTACTTC. Based on the CDR3 plus reference TRBV5-1 and TRBJ2-5, the full variable domain is KAGVTQTPRYLIKTRGQQVTLSCSPISGHRSVSWYQQTPGQGLQFLFEYFSETQRNKGNFPGRFSGRQFSNSRSEMNVSTLELGDSALYLCASSFLRLADQETQYFGPGTRLLVL.